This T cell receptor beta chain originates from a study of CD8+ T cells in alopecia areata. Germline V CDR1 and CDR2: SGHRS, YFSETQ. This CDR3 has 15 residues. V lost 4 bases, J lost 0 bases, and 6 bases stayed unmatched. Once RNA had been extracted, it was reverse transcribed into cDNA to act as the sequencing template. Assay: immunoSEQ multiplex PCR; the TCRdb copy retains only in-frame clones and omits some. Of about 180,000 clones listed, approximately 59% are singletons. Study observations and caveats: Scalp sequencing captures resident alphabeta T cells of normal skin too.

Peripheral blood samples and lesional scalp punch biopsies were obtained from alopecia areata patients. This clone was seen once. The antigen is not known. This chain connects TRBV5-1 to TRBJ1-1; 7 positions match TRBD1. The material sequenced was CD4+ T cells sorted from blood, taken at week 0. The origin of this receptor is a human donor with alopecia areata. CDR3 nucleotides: TGCGCCAGCAGCCCGTTGACAGGGTTGAACACTGAAGCTTTCTTT. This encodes CASSPLTGLNTEAFF.